Listed below are T cell receptor beta chains from one sample, sequenced in a study of T-cell memory formation after mild COVID-19. MiXCR, run by TCRdb on the 5' RACE reads, gives a single entry per CDR3 protein. Altogether approximately 580,000 distinct CDR3 sequences are present, roughly 21% being singletons, with the ten largest covering around 13%. Sequencing was carried out using PBMCs or a T cell subset sorted from them (not recorded which). These receptors originate from an adult woman who had mild COVID-19 (a few samples of this study predate the infection). Cell type and time point are not known. Each CDR3 is given with its conserved first and last residue. The D gene is left open where the match is weak. Clone size appears in some rows only: once, few, many, or a class for an expanded clone.

v_gene: TRBV30
j_gene: TRBJ2-7
d_gene: .
abundance: few
CDR3nt: TGTGCCTGGAGGGGATCAGGGGAGGACCCCTACGAGCAGTACTTC
CDR3aa: CAWRGSGEDPYEQYF

v_gene: TRBV3-1
j_gene: TRBJ2-2
d_gene: TRBD2
abundance: .
CDR3nt: TGTGCCAGCAGCCTATACTCTAGCGGGGGGACCGGGGAGCTGTTTTTT
CDR3aa: CASSLYSSGGTGELFF

v_gene: TRBV2
j_gene: TRBJ2-7
d_gene: .
abundance: few
CDR3nt: TGTGCCAGCAGTGAAGCGAGGGAGTTGTGGGTAGAGCAGTACTTC
CDR3aa: CASSEARELWVEQYF

v_gene: TRBV15
j_gene: TRBJ2-3
d_gene: .
abundance: few
CDR3nt: TGTGCCACCAGATTGGACTTCACAGATACGCAGTATTTT
CDR3aa: CATRLDFTDTQYF

v_gene: TRBV12-3/TRBV12-4
j_gene: TRBJ2-1
d_gene: TRBD2
abundance: .
CDR3nt: TGTGCCAGCAACTCGCGGGAGGGCAGTGAGCAGTTCTTC
CDR3aa: CASNSREGSEQFF

v_gene: TRBV9
j_gene: TRBJ2-5
d_gene: TRBD2
abundance: few
CDR3nt: TGTGCCAGCAGCGTCTCCGTGGTAGCGGGAGGGTCGGAGACCCAGTACTTC
CDR3aa: CASSVSVVAGGSETQYF

v_gene: TRBV7-9
j_gene: TRBJ2-2
d_gene: TRBD2
abundance: few
CDR3nt: TGTGCCAGCAGCCCAGGGACTAGCGGGAGTGGAACCGGGGAGCTGTTTTTT
CDR3aa: CASSPGTSGSGTGELFF

v_gene: TRBV12-5
j_gene: TRBJ1-5
d_gene: .
abundance: .
CDR3nt: TGTGCTAGTGGTAGGGGGGTACAGCCCCAGCATTTT
CDR3aa: CASGRGVQPQHF

v_gene: TRBV20-1
j_gene: TRBJ2-3
d_gene: .
abundance: few
CDR3nt: TGCAGTGCAGGGGACCGACAAGGAGCAGATACGCAGTATTTT
CDR3aa: CSAGDRQGADTQYF

v_gene: TRBV9
j_gene: TRBJ2-1
d_gene: .
abundance: .
CDR3nt: TGTGCCAGCAGCGTCGGGCAGGTCGATGAGCAGTTCTTC
CDR3aa: CASSVGQVDEQFF

v_gene: TRBV24-1
j_gene: TRBJ2-2
d_gene: TRBD1
abundance: .
CDR3nt: TGTGCCACCGGGACAGGGGGTCGCGGGGAGCTGTTTTTT
CDR3aa: CATGTGGRGELFF

v_gene: TRBV5-1
j_gene: TRBJ2-7
d_gene: TRBD2
abundance: .
CDR3nt: TGCGCCAGCAGCTTGGGACGGACTAGCGGGAGGAGTCCCCCCTACGAGCAGTACTTC
CDR3aa: CASSLGRTSGRSPPYEQYF

v_gene: TRBV4-2
j_gene: TRBJ2-7
d_gene: TRBD2
abundance: .
CDR3nt: TGTGCCAGCAGCCAAGAGGGACTAGCGGTCACATACGAGCAGTACTTC
CDR3aa: CASSQEGLAVTYEQYF

v_gene: TRBV19
j_gene: TRBJ1-2
d_gene: TRBD1
abundance: .
CDR3nt: TGTGCCAGTAGTGTCGGGACAGGGGACGAGTCCGCCTTC
CDR3aa: CASSVGTGDESAF

v_gene: TRBV20-1
j_gene: TRBJ1-1
d_gene: .
abundance: few
CDR3nt: TGCAGTGCTAGAGATCACGGAGGTACAGGCACTGAAGCTTTCTTT
CDR3aa: CSARDHGGTGTEAFF

v_gene: TRBV21-1
j_gene: TRBJ2-7
d_gene: .
abundance: .
CDR3nt: TGTGCCAGCAGCAACGGGACTAGCGGGCCGTTCTCCTACGAGCAGTACTTC
CDR3aa: CASSNGTSGPFSYEQYF

v_gene: TRBV9
j_gene: TRBJ1-3
d_gene: .
abundance: few
CDR3nt: TGTGCCAGCAGCGTAGCTGTCTCTGGAAACACCATATATTTT
CDR3aa: CASSVAVSGNTIYF

v_gene: TRBV15
j_gene: TRBJ2-1
d_gene: .
abundance: .
CDR3nt: TGTGCCACCAGCAGAGAGTCGGGCGCTGTCAATGAGCAGTTCTTC
CDR3aa: CATSRESGAVNEQFF

v_gene: TRBV20-1
j_gene: TRBJ2-7
d_gene: .
abundance: .
CDR3nt: TGCAGTGCTGCACAGGGTACCTACGAGCAGTACTTC
CDR3aa: CSAAQGTYEQYF

v_gene: TRBV11-2
j_gene: TRBJ2-2
d_gene: .
abundance: few
CDR3nt: TGTGCCAGCAGTGCCCGTGGTAGGGTTCTCGCGAACACCGGGGAGCTGTTTTTT
CDR3aa: CASSARGRVLANTGELFF

v_gene: TRBV12-3/TRBV12-4
j_gene: TRBJ2-7
d_gene: .
abundance: .
CDR3nt: TGTGCCAGCAGTATAACCCTCTACGAGCAGTACTTC
CDR3aa: CASSITLYEQYF

v_gene: TRBV5-1
j_gene: TRBJ1-1
d_gene: .
abundance: few
CDR3nt: TGCGCCAGCAGCCGTGGGACGCCCGAAGCTTTCTTT
CDR3aa: CASSRGTPEAFF

v_gene: TRBV12-3/TRBV12-4
j_gene: TRBJ2-7
d_gene: TRBD1
abundance: .
CDR3nt: TGTGCCAGCAGTGCGACCGGGACAGGGGCACGCGAGCAGTACTTC
CDR3aa: CASSATGTGAREQYF

v_gene: TRBV10-3
j_gene: TRBJ1-2
d_gene: .
abundance: many
CDR3nt: TGTGCCACCCGGGAATTTGTTGGGACAAACGGCTACACCTTC
CDR3aa: CATREFVGTNGYTF

v_gene: TRBV28
j_gene: TRBJ2-2
d_gene: TRBD2
abundance: few
CDR3nt: TGTGCCAGCAGGCCGACTGTTAGCGGGAGGTATGGCGGGGAGCTGTTTTTT
CDR3aa: CASRPTVSGRYGGELFF

v_gene: TRBV7-2
j_gene: TRBJ2-2
d_gene: .
abundance: few
CDR3nt: TGTGCCAGCAGCTTGCATGCCACCGGGGAGCTGTTTTTT
CDR3aa: CASSLHATGELFF

v_gene: TRBV6-1
j_gene: TRBJ2-3
d_gene: TRBD1
abundance: few
CDR3nt: TGTGCCAGCAGCGAAACAGGGGAAGGAGCAGATACGCAGTATTTT
CDR3aa: CASSETGEGADTQYF

v_gene: TRBV12-3/TRBV12-4
j_gene: TRBJ2-7
d_gene: .
abundance: many
CDR3nt: TGTGCCAGCAGTTTAGTTCGCAGGGCCCACGAGCAGTACTTC
CDR3aa: CASSLVRRAHEQYF

v_gene: TRBV7-6
j_gene: TRBJ2-2
d_gene: TRBD2
abundance: few
CDR3nt: TGTGCCAGCAGCTTAGATCGTTTGCTAGCGGGTGCCGGGGAGCTGTTTTTT
CDR3aa: CASSLDRLLAGAGELFF

v_gene: TRBV20-1
j_gene: TRBJ2-5
d_gene: TRBD2
abundance: few
CDR3nt: TGCAGTGCTAGGCGGCGGGGGGGCTTTGGGGAGACCCAGTACTTC
CDR3aa: CSARRRGGFGETQYF

v_gene: TRBV5-1
j_gene: TRBJ2-3
d_gene: .
abundance: .
CDR3nt: TGCGCCAGCAGCTTGGACACTAGTTATCCCACAGATACGCAGTATTTT
CDR3aa: CASSLDTSYPTDTQYF

v_gene: TRBV20-1
j_gene: TRBJ2-7
d_gene: TRBD2
abundance: .
CDR3nt: TGCAGTGCTAGAGATCCGGGACTAGCGGGACTTTTCTACGAGCAGTACTTC
CDR3aa: CSARDPGLAGLFYEQYF

v_gene: TRBV18
j_gene: TRBJ1-1
d_gene: TRBD1
abundance: .
CDR3nt: TGTGCCAGCTCACGATGGACAGGGGGCACTGAAGCTTTCTTT
CDR3aa: CASSRWTGGTEAFF

v_gene: TRBV11-1
j_gene: TRBJ2-5
d_gene: .
abundance: .
CDR3nt: TGTGCCAGCAGCTCAGGTGGCCGCATCAGGGAGACCCAGTACTTC
CDR3aa: CASSSGGRIRETQYF

v_gene: TRBV9
j_gene: TRBJ2-2
d_gene: TRBD2
abundance: few
CDR3nt: TGTGCCAGCAGCGTAGCTTTACTAGGCGGGGGAACCGGGGAGCTGTTTTTT
CDR3aa: CASSVALLGGGTGELFF

v_gene: TRBV5-1
j_gene: TRBJ2-1
d_gene: TRBD2
abundance: .
CDR3nt: TGCGCCAGCAGCATCCCCGGGACTAGCGGGATTAATGAGCAGTTCTTC
CDR3aa: CASSIPGTSGINEQFF

v_gene: TRBV18
j_gene: TRBJ1-2
d_gene: TRBD1
abundance: few
CDR3nt: TGTGCCAGCTCAGGGACAGGGGACGTGAGGCCTAGTGGCTACACCTTC
CDR3aa: CASSGTGDVRPSGYTF

v_gene: TRBV3-1
j_gene: TRBJ1-1
d_gene: .
abundance: few
CDR3nt: TGTGCCAGCAGCCAGGACTCCAGGAACACTGAAGCTTTCTTT
CDR3aa: CASSQDSRNTEAFF

v_gene: TRBV5-1
j_gene: TRBJ2-7
d_gene: .
abundance: few
CDR3nt: TGCGCCAGCAGCTTGGCCAGGGGTTACTCCTACGAGCAGTACTTC
CDR3aa: CASSLARGYSYEQYF

v_gene: TRBV18
j_gene: TRBJ2-1
d_gene: TRBD2
abundance: many
CDR3nt: TGTGCCAGCTCACCACGCGATACTAGCGGCAGCAATGAGCAGTTCTTC
CDR3aa: CASSPRDTSGSNEQFF

v_gene: TRBV18
j_gene: TRBJ2-7
d_gene: .
abundance: few
CDR3nt: TGTGCCAGCTCTCAGGGGACCGTCTCCTACGAGCAGTACTTC
CDR3aa: CASSQGTVSYEQYF

v_gene: TRBV6-6
j_gene: TRBJ2-4
d_gene: .
abundance: few
CDR3nt: TGTGCCAGCAGTTACTCGGTAGGGTCCCAAGCCAAAAACATTCAGTACTTC
CDR3aa: CASSYSVGSQAKNIQYF

v_gene: TRBV5-6
j_gene: TRBJ2-6
d_gene: .
abundance: few
CDR3nt: TGTGCCAGCACGCACAGGGCTCGTGGGGCCAACGTCCTGACTTTC
CDR3aa: CASTHRARGANVLTF

v_gene: TRBV5-1
j_gene: TRBJ2-5
d_gene: .
abundance: many
CDR3nt: TGCGCCAGCAGCTTGGACAGGGAAGGAGAGACCCAGTACTTC
CDR3aa: CASSLDREGETQYF

v_gene: TRBV5-4
j_gene: TRBJ2-7
d_gene: TRBD1
abundance: .
CDR3nt: TGTGCCAGCAGCTTAGACAGGGACGACGAGCAGTACTTC
CDR3aa: CASSLDRDDEQYF

v_gene: TRBV24-1
j_gene: TRBJ1-1
d_gene: TRBD1
abundance: .
CDR3nt: TGTGCCACCAGTGATTCCGGGACAGGGCGTGGGAACACTGAAGCTTTCTTT
CDR3aa: CATSDSGTGRGNTEAFF

v_gene: TRBV7-9
j_gene: TRBJ2-3
d_gene: .
abundance: many
CDR3nt: TGCGCCAGCAGCTCCTCCGGGACAGATACGCAGTATTTT
CDR3aa: CASSSSGTDTQYF

v_gene: TRBV12-3/TRBV12-4
j_gene: TRBJ2-7
d_gene: .
abundance: few
CDR3nt: TGTGCCAGCAGTTTGTTCGGCCTCTCCTACGAGCAGTACTTC
CDR3aa: CASSLFGLSYEQYF

v_gene: TRBV9
j_gene: TRBJ2-7
d_gene: .
abundance: .
CDR3nt: TGTGCCAGCAGCGTCCGCAGTGGGGACACTTACGAGCAGTACTTC
CDR3aa: CASSVRSGDTYEQYF

v_gene: TRBV20-1
j_gene: TRBJ2-1
d_gene: .
abundance: once
CDR3nt: TGCAGTGCTGGGGCTAGCATACATGAGCAGTTCTTC
CDR3aa: CSAGASIHEQFF

v_gene: TRBV2
j_gene: TRBJ2-7
d_gene: .
abundance: .
CDR3nt: TGTGCCAGCACCCGCGGAGGGGCGTCCCGCCCTGAGCAGTACTTC
CDR3aa: CASTRGGASRPEQYF